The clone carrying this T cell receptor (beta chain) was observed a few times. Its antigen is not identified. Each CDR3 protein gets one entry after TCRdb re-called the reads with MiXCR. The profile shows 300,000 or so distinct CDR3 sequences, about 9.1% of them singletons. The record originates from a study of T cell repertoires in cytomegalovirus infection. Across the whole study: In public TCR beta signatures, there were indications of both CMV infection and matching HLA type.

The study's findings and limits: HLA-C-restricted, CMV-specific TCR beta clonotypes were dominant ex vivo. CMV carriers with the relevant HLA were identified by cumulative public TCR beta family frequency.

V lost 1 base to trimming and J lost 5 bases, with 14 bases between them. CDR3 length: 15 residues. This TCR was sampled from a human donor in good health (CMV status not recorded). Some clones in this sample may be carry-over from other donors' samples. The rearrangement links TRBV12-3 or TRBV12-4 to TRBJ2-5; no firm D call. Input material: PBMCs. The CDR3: CASSLVEALVETQYF. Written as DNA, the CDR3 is TGTGCCAGCAGTTTAGTCGAAGCCCTGGTTGAGACCCAGTACTTC.